One sample yielded the 6 T cell receptor beta chains listed below, sequenced in a study of CXCR3-negative and CXCR3-positive naive CD8 T cells. Libraries were UMI-labeled 5' RACE TRB cDNA. TCRdb re-called the 5' RACE reads and catalogs CDR3 proteins one per entry, DNA excluded. The specimen's table records 80,000 to 95,000 distinct CDR3 sequences. The sample comprised naive CXCR3- CD8+ T cells from blood. The sample's subset: CD45RO-CCR7+CD27+CD95- naive CD8+ T cells lacking CXCR3 (TNR3-). The receptors shown here come from a human donor in good health. Some clones in this sample may be carry-over from other donors' samples.

V usage is TRBV11-2 and J usage is TRBJ2-7; TCRdb lists TRBD2, though no DNA is available to test this call. Germline V lookup: CDR1 SGHAT, CDR2 FQNNGV. CDR3 length equals 14 residues. This chain's CDR3 is CASSFPTSPYEQYF. Using reference TRBV11-2 and TRBJ2-7 for the parts outside the CDR3, the full variable domain is EAGVAQSPRYKIIEKRQSVAFWCNPISGHATLYWYQQILGQGPKLLIQFQNNGVVDDSQLPKDRFSAERLKGVDSTLKIQPAKLEDSAVYLCASSFPTSPYEQYFGPGTRLTVT.

This sequence joins TRBV7-8 and TRBJ2-3. The germline CDR1 and CDR2 sequences are SGHVS and FQNEAQ. The CDR3 runs to 16 residues. The CDR3 protein is CASSLEIAASTDTQYF.

The chain links TRBV29-1 to TRBJ2-2; without DNA, the TCRdb call of TRBD2 cannot be checked. The CDR3 contains 16 residues. Germline-derived CDR1 and CDR2 are SQVTM and ANQGSEA. The CDR3: CSVGGGASGSTGELFF.

The chain has TRBV7-3 and TRBJ2-1; absent DNA, TCRdb's TRBD1 call cannot be checked. Germline V CDR1 and CDR2: SGHTA, FQGTGA. The CDR3 is made up of 15 amino acids. CDR3 region: CASATGGREANEQFF.

CDR3 sequence: CSAPWQGALYNEQFF. This rearrangement joins TRBV20-1 to TRBJ2-1; the D call of TRBD1 rests on TCRdb alone, since no DNA is present to check it. The CDR3 spans 15 residues. CDR1 is DFQATT and CDR2 is SNEGSKA in the germline V gene (reference sequence).

The chain joins TRBV14 to TRBJ1-2; the TRBD1 assignment by TCRdb is unverifiable without DNA. The CDR3 totals 14 residues. Germline V gives CDR1 SGHDN, CDR2 FVKESK. This chain's CDR3 is CASSAWDRNYGYTF.